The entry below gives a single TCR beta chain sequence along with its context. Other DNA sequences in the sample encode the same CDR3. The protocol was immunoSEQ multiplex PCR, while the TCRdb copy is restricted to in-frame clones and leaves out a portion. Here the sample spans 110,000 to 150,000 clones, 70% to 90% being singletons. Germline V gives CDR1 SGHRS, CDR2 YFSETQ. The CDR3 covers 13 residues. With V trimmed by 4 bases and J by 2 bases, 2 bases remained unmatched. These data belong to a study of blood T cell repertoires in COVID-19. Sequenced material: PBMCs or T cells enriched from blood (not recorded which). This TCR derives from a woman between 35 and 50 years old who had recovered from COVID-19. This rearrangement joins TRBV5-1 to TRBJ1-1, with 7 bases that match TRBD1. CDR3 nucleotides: TGCGCCAGCAGCCTAGGGGGCAACACTGAAGCTTTCTTT. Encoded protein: CASSLGGNTEAFF.